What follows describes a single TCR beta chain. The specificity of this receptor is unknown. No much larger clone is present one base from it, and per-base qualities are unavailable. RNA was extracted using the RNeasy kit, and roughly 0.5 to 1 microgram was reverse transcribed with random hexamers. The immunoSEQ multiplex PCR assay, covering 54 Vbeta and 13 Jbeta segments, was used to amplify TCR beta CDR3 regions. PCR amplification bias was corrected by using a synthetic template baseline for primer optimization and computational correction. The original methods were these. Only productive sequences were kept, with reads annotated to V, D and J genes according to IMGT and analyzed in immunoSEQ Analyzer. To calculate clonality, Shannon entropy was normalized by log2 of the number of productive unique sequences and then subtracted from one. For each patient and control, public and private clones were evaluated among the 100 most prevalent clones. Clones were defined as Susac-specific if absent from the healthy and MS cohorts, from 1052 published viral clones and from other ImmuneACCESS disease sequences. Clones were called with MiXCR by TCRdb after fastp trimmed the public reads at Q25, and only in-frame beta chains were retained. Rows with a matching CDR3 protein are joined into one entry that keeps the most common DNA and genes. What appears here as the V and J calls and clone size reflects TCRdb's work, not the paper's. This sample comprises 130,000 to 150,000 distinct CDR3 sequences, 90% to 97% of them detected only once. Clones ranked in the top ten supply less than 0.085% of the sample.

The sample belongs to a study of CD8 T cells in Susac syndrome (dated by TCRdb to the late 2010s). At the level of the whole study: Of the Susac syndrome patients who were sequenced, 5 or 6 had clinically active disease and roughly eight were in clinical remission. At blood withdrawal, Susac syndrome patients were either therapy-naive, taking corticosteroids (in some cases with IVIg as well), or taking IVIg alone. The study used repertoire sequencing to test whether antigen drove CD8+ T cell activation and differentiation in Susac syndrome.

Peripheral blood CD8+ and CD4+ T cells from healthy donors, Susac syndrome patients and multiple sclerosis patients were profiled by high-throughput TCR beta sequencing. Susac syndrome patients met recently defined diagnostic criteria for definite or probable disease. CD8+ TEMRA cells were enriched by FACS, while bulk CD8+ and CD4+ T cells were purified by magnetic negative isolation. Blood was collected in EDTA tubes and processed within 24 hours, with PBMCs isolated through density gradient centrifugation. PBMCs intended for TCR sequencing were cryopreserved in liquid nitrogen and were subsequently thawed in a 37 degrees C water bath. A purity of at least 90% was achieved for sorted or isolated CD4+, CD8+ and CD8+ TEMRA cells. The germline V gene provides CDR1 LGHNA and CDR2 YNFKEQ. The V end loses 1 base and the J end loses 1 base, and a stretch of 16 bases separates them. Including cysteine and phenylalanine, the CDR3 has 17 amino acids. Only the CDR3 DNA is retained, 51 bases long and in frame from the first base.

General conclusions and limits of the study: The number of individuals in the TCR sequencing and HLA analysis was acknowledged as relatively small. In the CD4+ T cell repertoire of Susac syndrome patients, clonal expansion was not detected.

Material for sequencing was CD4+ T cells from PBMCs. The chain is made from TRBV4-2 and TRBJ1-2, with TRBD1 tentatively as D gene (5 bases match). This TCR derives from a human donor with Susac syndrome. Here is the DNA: TGTGCCAGCAGCCAAGCGTCCAAAGACAGAGTTAACTATGGCTACACCTTC. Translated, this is CASSQASKDRVNYGYTF.